This T cell receptor (beta chain) was found in a study of blood T cell repertoires in COVID-19. Allocation to cohorts depended on clinical history reported by the participants. TCRdb keeps only in-frame clones here, not all; method: immunoSEQ multiplex PCR. The sample lists more than 300,000 clones, under 95% occurring once. The CDR3 has 16 amino acids. The ends lost 8 bases at V and 2 bases at J; junction bases unmatched: 12. Germline-derived CDR1 and CDR2 are MNHEY and SMNVEV (reference sequence). V usage is TRBV27 and J usage is TRBJ2-3; 8 positions agree with TRBD2. The sequence was obtained from a woman aged 25 to 39 who had recovered from COVID-19. Sequencing input: PBMCs or T cells enriched from blood (not recorded which). This CDR3 reads CASCRGRLALTDTQYF. The CDR3 region has the DNA TGTGCCAGCTGCCGTGGGAGACTAGCGCTCACAGATACGCAGTATTTT.